What follows is one TCR beta chain and its context. The specificity of this receptor is unknown. No qualities accompany the bases; no much larger clone lies one base away. Amplification of TCR beta CDR3 regions was carried out from RNA transcripts. A first-round RT-PCR of the TCR CDR3 used the HTBI primer set with the Qiagen OneStep RT-PCR kit. Libraries were constructed in a second round of multiplex PCR, after which size selection and purification were carried out. The libraries were sequenced on an Illumina HiSeq2000 using paired-end 100 bp reads. As for the authors' bioinformatics: SOAPnuke was used to process the raw data, with reads discarded if the reads contained adapters or uncalled bases, had a mean Phred below 15, or lacked an exact constant-primer or identifier match. COPE v1.2.5 was used to merge the high-quality paired reads, and each unique nucleotide sequence was defined as a clonotype. Clonotypes were aligned to IMGT TRBV, TRBD and TRBJ reference segments using MiTCR v1.1. The analysis was restricted to V-J combinations with a frequency above 0.0001, which together covered 98% to 99.2% of the repertoires. The TCS score was defined as F50 (clonal expansion) divided by E x V (chaos), with BLOSUM62-based TCRdist calculated between CDR3 peptides within each V-J. Welch's t-statistics and random forest reduced around 510 V-J features to about 13, which were used in a naive Bayes classifier (R e1071). TCRdb passed the public sequencing reads through fastp at Q25 and MiXCR, retaining productive beta sequences. Duplicate CDR3 protein sequences are folded into a single record with the most common DNA and genes. The V and J calls here are based on TCRdb, not the publication. Within this sample are about 700,000 distinct CDR3 sequences, with 14% of them counted one time only. The top ten hold approximately 10% of the sample.

The data were obtained in a study of T cells in Graves' hyperthyroidism and ophthalmopathy (dated by TCRdb to 2018 to 2020). For the wider study: Peripheral blood samples were taken at initial diagnosis, before any treatment was given. In addition, the study compared T-cell repertoires in thyroid tissue and in blood from roughly 6 Graves' hyperthyroidism patients. To identify distinguishing TCR V-J signatures, a discovery cohort of roughly 100 patients was used, comprising 40 to 45 with Graves' ophthalmopathy and 57 with stable Graves' hyperthyroidism. After blood sampling, hyperthyroidism patients were treated with methimazole at a starting dose of 30 mg daily, and ophthalmopathy patients were treated with high-dose intravenous methylprednisolone. The roughly 91 discovery patients were randomly divided into training and test sets at a 7:3 ratio. The paper reports TCR Vbeta CDR3 sequencing of roughly 140 peripheral blood samples: 43 ophthalmopathy, approximately 74 hyperthyroidism and about 17 progressor patients. An independent validation cohort of under 20 hyperthyroidism patients and over 15 patients who later progressed to ophthalmopathy tested prospective prediction of ophthalmopathy. Here is what the overall study found, with its caveats: Blood samples also contained most of the expanded thyroid clonotypes (frequency above 0.001), which suggests that blood repertoires may reflect thyroid immune responses. In cross-validation, a model built on a 13 V-J signature told ophthalmopathy apart from stable hyperthyroidism with 85% to 90% sensitivity and about 81% specificity, and in testing the same model reached 80%/75%. Sample size was not statistically predetermined, and investigators were not blinded to group allocation. In validation, the model predicted progression to ophthalmopathy with over 65% sensitivity and less than 80% specificity, a median of about 6.7 months before onset.

Trimming removed 4 bases from V and 10 bases from J, leaving 11 bases between the germline ends. From the cysteine through the phenylalanine, the CDR3 covers 13 amino acids. Only the CDR3 region is kept as DNA, spanning 39 bases read in frame from base 1. Stable Graves' hyperthyroidism was defined as the absence of progression to ophthalmopathy over 18 months of follow-up. Hyperthyroidism patients were aged 18 to 65 years and newly diagnosed, with disease duration of less than 2 months. Any patient with an uncontrolled infection, another autoimmune disease, pregnancy or lactation was excluded. Diagnoses were based on clinical symptoms, serum thyroxine and TRAb, thyroid ultrasound and orbital computed tomography. PBMCs were isolated from more than 8 ml of fresh peripheral blood by Ficoll-Paque density gradient centrifugation. Trizol reagent was used to extract total RNA, and RNA quality was then checked on an Agilent 2100 Bioanalyzer.

This TCR came from a woman aged 18-29 years with Graves' hyperthyroidism. The specimen was blood. This chain joins TRBV12-3 or TRBV12-4 to TRBJ1-6; TRBD1 is a possible D gene, resting on 6 matching bases. The CDR3 protein is CASSSQGPSPLHF. The DNA sequence follows: TGTGCCAGCAGTTCCCAGGGGCCCTCACCCCTCCACTTT.